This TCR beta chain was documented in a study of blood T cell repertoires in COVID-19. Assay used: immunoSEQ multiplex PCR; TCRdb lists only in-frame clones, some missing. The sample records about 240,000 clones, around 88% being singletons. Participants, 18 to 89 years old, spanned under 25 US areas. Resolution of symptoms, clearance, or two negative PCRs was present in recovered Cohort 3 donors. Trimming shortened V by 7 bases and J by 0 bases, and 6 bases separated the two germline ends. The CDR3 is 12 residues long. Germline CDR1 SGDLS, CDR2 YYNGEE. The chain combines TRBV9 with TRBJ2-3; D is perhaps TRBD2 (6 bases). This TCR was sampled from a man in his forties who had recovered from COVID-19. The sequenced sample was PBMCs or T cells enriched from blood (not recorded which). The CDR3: CASGGSTDTQYF. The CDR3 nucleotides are TGTGCCAGCGGAGGGAGCACAGATACGCAGTATTTT.